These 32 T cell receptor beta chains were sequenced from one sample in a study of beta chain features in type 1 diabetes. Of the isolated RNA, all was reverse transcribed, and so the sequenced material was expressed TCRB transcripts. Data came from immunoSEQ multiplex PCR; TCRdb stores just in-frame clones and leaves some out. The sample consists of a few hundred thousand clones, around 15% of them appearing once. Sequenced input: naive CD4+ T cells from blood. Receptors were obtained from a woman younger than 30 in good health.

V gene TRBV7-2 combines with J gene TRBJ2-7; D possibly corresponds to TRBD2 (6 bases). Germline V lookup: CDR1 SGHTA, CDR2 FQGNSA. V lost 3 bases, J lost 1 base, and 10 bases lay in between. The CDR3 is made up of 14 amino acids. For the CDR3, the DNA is TGTGCCAGCAGCTTCCAGGGAGGTTCCTACGAGCAGTACTTC. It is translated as CASSFQGGSYEQYF. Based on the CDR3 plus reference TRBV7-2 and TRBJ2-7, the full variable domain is GAGVSQSPSNKVTEKGKDVELRCDPISGHTALYWYRQSLGQGLEFLIYFQGNSAPDKSGLPSDRFSAERTGGSVSTLTIQRTQQEDSAVYLCASSFQGGSYEQYFGPGTRLTVT.

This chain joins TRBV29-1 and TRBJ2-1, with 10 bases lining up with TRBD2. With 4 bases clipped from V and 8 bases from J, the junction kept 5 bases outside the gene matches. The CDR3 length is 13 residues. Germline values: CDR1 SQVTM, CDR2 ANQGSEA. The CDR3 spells CSVALAGAYEQFF. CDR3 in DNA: TGCAGCGTTGCCCTAGCGGGAGCATATGAGCAGTTCTTC.

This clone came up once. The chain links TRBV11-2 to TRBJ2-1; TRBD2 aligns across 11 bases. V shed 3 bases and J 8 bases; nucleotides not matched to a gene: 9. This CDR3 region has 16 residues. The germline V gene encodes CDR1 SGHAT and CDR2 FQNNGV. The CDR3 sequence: CASSFRTSGRGDEQFF. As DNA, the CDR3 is TGTGCCAGCAGCTTCCGAACTAGCGGGAGAGGCGATGAGCAGTTCTTC.

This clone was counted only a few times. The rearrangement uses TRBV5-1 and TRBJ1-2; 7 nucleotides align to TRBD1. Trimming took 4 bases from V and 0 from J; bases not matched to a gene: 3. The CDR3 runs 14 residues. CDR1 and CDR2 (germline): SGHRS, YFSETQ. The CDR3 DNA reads TGCGCCAGCAGCACGGGACAGCCTAACTATGGCTACACCTTC. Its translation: CASSTGQPNYGYTF.

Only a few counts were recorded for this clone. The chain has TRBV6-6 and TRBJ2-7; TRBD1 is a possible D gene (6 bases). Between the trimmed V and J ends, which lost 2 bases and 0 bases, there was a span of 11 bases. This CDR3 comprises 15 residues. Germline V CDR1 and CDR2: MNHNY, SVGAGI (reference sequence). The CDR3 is CASSYPQGNSYEQYF. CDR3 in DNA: TGTGCCAGCAGTTACCCACAGGGAAACTCCTACGAGCAGTACTTC.

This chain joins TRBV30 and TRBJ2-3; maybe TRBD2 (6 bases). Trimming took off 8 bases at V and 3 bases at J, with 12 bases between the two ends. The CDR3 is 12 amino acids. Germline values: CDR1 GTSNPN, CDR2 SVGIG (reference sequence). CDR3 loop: CAGGGPTDTQYF. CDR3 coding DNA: TGTGCCGGCGGAGGGCCAACAGATACGCAGTATTTT.

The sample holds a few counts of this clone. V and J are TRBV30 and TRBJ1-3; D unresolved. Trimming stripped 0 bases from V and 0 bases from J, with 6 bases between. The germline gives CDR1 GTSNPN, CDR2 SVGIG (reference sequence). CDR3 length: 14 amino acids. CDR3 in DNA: TGTGCCTGGAGTGTACAGCCCTCTGGAAACACCATATATTTT. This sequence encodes CAWSVQPSGNTIYF.

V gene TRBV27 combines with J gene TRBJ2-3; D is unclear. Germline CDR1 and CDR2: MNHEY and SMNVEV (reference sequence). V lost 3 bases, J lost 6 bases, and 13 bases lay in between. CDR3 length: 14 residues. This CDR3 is CASSFRVVEDTQYF. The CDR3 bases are TGTGCCAGCAGTTTCCGGGTGGTTGAGGATACGCAGTATTTT.

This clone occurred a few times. CDR3 in DNA: TGCAGCCCGAAGAGGCTTAGGACACCGGGAGTGCCCTATGGCTACACCTTC. This codes for CSPKRLRTPGVPYGYTF. The chain couples TRBV29-1 to TRBJ1-2, with D maybe TRBD1 (5 bases). There are 17 residues in the CDR3. Deletions cut 8 bases from V and 4 bases from J, with 29 bases between. In germline, CDR1 is SQVTM, CDR2 ANQGSEA.

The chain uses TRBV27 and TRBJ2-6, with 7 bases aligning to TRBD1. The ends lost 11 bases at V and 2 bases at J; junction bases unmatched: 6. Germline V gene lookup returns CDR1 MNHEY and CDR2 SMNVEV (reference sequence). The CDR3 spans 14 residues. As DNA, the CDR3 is TGTGCCGCCGGAAGGGGGCCTGGGGCCAACGTCCTGACTTTC. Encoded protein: CAAGRGPGANVLTF.

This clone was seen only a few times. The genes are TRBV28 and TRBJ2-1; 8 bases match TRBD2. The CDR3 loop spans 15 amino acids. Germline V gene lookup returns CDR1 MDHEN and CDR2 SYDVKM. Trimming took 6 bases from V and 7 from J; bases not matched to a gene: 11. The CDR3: CASSPPAGERNEQFF. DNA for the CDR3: TGTGCCAGCAGCCCCCCAGCGGGAGAGAGGAATGAGCAGTTCTTC.

CDR3 loop: CASNRDSQETQYF. CDR3 coding DNA: TGTGCCAGTAACCGGGACTCCCAAGAGACCCAGTACTTC. V and J are TRBV19 and TRBJ2-5; D is perhaps TRBD2 (6 bases). This CDR3 is built from 13 residues. The V end lost 7 bases, the J end lost 1 base, and 10 bases lay between the germline ends. CDR1 is LNHDA and CDR2 is SQIVND in the germline V gene (reference sequence).

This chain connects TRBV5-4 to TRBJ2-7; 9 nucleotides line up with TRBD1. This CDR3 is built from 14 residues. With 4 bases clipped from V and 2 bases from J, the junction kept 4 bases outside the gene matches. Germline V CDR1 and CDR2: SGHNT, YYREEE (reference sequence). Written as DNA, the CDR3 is TGTGCCAGCAGCAAAGGGGACAGGGCCTACGAGCAGTACTTC. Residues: CASSKGDRAYEQYF.

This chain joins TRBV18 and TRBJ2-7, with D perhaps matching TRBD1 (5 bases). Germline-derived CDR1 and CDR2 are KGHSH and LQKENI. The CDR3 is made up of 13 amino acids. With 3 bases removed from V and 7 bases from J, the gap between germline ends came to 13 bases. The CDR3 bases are TGTGCCAGCTCACCGGCCAGGGCTTGGGAGCAGTACTTC. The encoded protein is CASSPARAWEQYF.

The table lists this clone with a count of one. The CDR3 region is CASSLLAGGYNEQFF. CDR3 in DNA: TGTGCCAGCAGCCTCCTAGCGGGAGGCTACAATGAGCAGTTCTTC. The V and J genes are TRBV7-9 and TRBJ2-1, with 11 nucleotides matching TRBD2. The J segment lost 3 bases and the V segment lost 5 bases, leaving 3 bases of the junction unmatched. CDR3 length equals 15 residues. Germline CDR1 reads SEHNR; CDR2 reads FQNEAQ (reference sequence).

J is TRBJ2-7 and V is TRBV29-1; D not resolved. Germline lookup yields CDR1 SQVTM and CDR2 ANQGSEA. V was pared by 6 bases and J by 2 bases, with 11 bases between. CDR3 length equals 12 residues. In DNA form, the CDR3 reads TGCAGCGTACTGTTGAATACCTACGAGCAGTACTTC. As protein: CSVLLNTYEQYF.

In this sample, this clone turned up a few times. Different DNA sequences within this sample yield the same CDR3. Here the CDR3 DNA reads TGTGCCTGGTCGGCAGGATATGGCTACACCTTC. Encoded protein: CAWSAGYGYTF. J is TRBJ1-2 and V is TRBV30; D not resolved. V was pared by 5 bases and J by 5 bases, with 9 bases between. There are 11 residues in the CDR3. Germline CDR1 and CDR2: GTSNPN and SVGIG (reference sequence).

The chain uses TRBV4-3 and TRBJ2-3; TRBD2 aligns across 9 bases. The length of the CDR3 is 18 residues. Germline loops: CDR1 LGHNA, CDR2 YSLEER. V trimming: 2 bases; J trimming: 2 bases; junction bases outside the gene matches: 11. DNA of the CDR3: TGCGCCAGCAGCCAAATGAACGGCCTAGCGGGATTCACAGATACGCAGTATTTT. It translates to CASSQMNGLAGFTDTQYF.

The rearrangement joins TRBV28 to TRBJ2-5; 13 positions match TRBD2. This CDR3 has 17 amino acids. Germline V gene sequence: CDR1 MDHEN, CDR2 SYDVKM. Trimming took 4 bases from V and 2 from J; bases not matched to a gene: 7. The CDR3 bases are TGTGCCAGCAGTTCCCGGACTAGCGGGAGCCTACAAGAGACCCAGTACTTC. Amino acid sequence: CASSSRTSGSLQETQYF.

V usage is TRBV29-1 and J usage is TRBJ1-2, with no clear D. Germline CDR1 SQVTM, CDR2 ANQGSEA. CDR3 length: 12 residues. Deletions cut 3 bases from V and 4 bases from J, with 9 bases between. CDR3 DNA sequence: TGCAGCGTTGAGCGGAATCTCTATGGCTACACCTTC. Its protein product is CSVERNLYGYTF.

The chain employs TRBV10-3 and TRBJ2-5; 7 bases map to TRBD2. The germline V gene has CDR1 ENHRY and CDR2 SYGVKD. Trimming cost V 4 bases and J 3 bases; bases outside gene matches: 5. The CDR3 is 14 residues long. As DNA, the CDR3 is TGTGCCATCAGTGGGCCTAGCGGCAAAGAGACCCAGTACTTC. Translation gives CAISGPSGKETQYF.

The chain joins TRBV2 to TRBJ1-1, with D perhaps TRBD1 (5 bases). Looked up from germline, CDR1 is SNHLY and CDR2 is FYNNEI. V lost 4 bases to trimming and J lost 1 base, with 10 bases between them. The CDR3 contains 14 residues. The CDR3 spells CASSVWGGNTEAFF. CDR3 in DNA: TGTGCCAGCAGTGTATGGGGGGGGAACACTGAAGCTTTCTTT.

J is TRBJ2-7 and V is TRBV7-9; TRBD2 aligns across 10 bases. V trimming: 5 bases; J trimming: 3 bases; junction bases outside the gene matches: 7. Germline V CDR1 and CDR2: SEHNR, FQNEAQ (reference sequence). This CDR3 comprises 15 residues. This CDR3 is CASSARLAGLYEQYF. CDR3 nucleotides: TGTGCCAGCAGCGCCCGACTAGCGGGCCTCTACGAGCAGTACTTC.

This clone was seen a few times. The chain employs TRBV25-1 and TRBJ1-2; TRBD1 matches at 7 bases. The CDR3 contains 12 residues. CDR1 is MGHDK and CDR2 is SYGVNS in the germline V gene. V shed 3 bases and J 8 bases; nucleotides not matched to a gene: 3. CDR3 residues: CASSDNRGGYTF. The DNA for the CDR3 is TGTGCCAGCAGTGATAACAGGGGAGGCTACACCTTC.

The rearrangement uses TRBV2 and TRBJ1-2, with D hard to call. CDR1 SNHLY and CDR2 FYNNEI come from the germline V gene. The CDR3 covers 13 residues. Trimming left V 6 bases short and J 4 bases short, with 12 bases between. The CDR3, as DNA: TGTGCCAGCAGCATCGCAGTACCCTATGGCTACACCTTC. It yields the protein CASSIAVPYGYTF.

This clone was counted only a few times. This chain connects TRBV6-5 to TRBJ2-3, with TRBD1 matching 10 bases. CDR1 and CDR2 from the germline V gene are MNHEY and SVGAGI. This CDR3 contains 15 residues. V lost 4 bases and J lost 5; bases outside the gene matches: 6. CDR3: CASSSAGTGEDTQYF. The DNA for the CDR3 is TGTGCCAGCAGTTCCGCCGGGACAGGGGAAGATACGCAGTATTTT.

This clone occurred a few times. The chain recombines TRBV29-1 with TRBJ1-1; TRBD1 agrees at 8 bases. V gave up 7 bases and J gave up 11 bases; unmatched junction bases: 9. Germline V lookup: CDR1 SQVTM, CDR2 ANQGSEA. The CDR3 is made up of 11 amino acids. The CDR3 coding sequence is TGCAGCGCTGACAGGGGAAGAGTGGCTTTCTTT. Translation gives CSADRGRVAFF.

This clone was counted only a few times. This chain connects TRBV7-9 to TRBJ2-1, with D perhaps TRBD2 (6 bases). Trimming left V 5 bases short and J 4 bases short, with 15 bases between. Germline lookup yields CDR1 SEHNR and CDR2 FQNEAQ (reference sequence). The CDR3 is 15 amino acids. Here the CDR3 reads CASSTGTGPYNEQFF. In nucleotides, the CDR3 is TGTGCCAGCAGCACGGGGACTGGGCCTTACAATGAGCAGTTCTTC.

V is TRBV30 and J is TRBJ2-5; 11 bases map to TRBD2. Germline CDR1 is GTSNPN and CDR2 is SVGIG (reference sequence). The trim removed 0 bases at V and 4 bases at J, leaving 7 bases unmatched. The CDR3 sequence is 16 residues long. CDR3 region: CAWSVGRLAGRETQYF. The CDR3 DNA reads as TGTGCCTGGAGTGTAGGGCGACTAGCGGGGAGAGAGACCCAGTACTTC.

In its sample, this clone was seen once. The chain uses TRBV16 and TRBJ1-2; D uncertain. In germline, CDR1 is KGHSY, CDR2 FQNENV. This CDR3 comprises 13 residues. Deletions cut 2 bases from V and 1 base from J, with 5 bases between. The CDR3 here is CASSQQINYGYTF. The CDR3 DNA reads TGTGCCAGCAGCCAACAGATTAACTATGGCTACACCTTC.

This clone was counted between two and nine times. The CDR3 sequence is CASSLGRGLSISEQFF. CDR3 DNA sequence: TGTGCCAGCAGCTTGGGGAGGGGACTATCGATTAGTGAGCAGTTCTTC. This chain links TRBV5-4 with TRBJ2-1; TRBD2 matches at 7 bases. J gave up 9 bases and V 0 bases, and 12 bases lay outside the gene matches. Germline CDR1 SGHNT, CDR2 YYREEE (reference sequence). This CDR3 is built from 16 residues.

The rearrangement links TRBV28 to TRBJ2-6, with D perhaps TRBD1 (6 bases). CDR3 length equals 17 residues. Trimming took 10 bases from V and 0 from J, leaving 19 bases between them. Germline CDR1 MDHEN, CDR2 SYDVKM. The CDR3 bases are TGTGCCACCAACAAACCGGGACAATCCTCTGGGGCCAACGTCCTGACTTTC. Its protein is CATNKPGQSSGANVLTF.